The clone carrying this T cell receptor (beta chain) was observed many times. The data stem from a study of Graves' ophthalmopathy and Graves' hyperthyroidism. RNA transcripts yielded amplified TCR beta CDR3 regions. RT-PCR in the first round used HTBI primers; a second-round multiplex PCR followed. TCRdb analysed the multiplex PCR reads with MiXCR anew, one entry per CDR3 protein. The sample includes about 660,000 distinct CDR3 sequences, about 38% seen only once; the top ten take 3.3%. The J segment lost 6 bases and the V segment lost 7 bases, leaving 2 bases of the junction unmatched. In germline, CDR1 is SQVTM, CDR2 ANQGSEA. This CDR3 region has 11 residues.

The sequence was collected from an adult man with Graves' ophthalmopathy. The chain carries TRBV29-1 and TRBJ1-1; 10 bases map to TRBD1. Sequences were obtained from peripheral blood. Here the CDR3 DNA reads TGCAGCGGGACAGGGGGGGCTGAAGCTTTCTTT. This sequence encodes CSGTGGAEAFF.